This T cell receptor beta chain was observed in a study of blood T cell repertoires in COVID-19. Study-level information: Material from acute and convalescent COVID-19 was sourced from the United States, Italy and Spain.

Germline-derived CDR1 and CDR2 are MNHEY and SVGEGT. Deletions cut 4 bases from V and 0 bases from J, with 2 bases between. This CDR3 contains 12 residues. Only in-frame clones appear in the TCRdb table, and some are missing; sequencing was by immunoSEQ multiplex PCR. The sample has around 70,000 clones; about 80% are singletons. The chain employs TRBV6-2 or TRBV6-3 and TRBJ2-3; D gene uncertain. The sequenced material came from peripheral blood. The TCR was taken from a man in his 60s with acute or convalescent COVID-19. The CDR3 DNA reads TGTGCCAGCAGTTCGAGCACAGATACGCAGTATTTT. Protein: CASSSSTDTQYF.